This TCR beta chain was recovered during a study of T cell responses to AZD1222 COVID-19 vaccine. Study conclusions and caveats: Among those given AZD1222, only 5 to 7 were seropositive at baseline. Most donors were white British, females outnumbered males, and clonal diversity was possibly underestimated. Sampled repertoires all dated from after the peak T cell response.

Germline V gene lookup returns CDR1 LNHNV and CDR2 YYDKDF (reference sequence). Losses at the gene ends were 5 bases for V and 9 bases for J; bases not matched to a gene: 18. The CDR3 sequence is 17 residues long. Second doses were pooled across both intervals (about 4 or about 12 weeks). The assay was immunoSEQ multiplex PCR, and TCRdb's table has in-frame clones only and misses some. This table has 95,000 to 110,000 clones, around 93% appearing once. With respect to this clone: What it binds is not known.

The chain uses TRBV15 and TRBJ2-5; TRBD2 agrees at 10 bases. Sequenced here: peripheral blood, sampled 28 days after the second AZD1222 dose. The TCR originated in an adult who received the AZD1222 COVID-19 vaccine. The CDR3 DNA follows: TGTGCCACCAGCTTCAGCGGGAGGGCCGGTGCAGAGGTGTCCCAGTACTTC. The encoded protein is CATSFSGRAGAEVSQYF.